Each of the 27 T cell receptor beta chains below was sequenced from the same sample in a study of blood T cells in healthy people across ages. Combining a sample-barcoded 5' primer with a J-beta primer mix, a second PCR ran for about 7 to 11 cycles. TCRdb redid the calling of the 5' RACE reads with MiXCR, one entry per CDR3 protein. The table records 750,000 to 950,000 distinct CDR3 sequences, 25% to 35% of them present only once. This sample also appeared in a second study, on T cells of mothers and their children.

Sequencing input: blood. The source is a woman aged 40 to 49 in good health.

This clonotype came up a few times. This chain links TRBV20-1 with TRBJ1-1, with D hard to call. CDR1 is DFQATT and CDR2 is SNEGSKA in the germline V gene (reference sequence). The CDR3 has 14 amino acids. V dropped 0 bases and J dropped 0 bases, with 8 bases sitting between them. The CDR3, as DNA: TGCAGTGCTAGAGACAGGCCCATGAACACTGAAGCTTTCTTT. Encoded protein: CSARDRPMNTEAFF.

As to this clonotype: Compared with germline, one end of the junction differs, possibly owing to a read error. This sequence joins TRBV6-1 and TRBJ2-2; TRBD2 agrees at 9 bases. The CDR3 has 19 residues. Germline CDR1 is MNHNS and CDR2 is SASEGT. The CDR3 DNA reads as TGTGCCAGCCTACTTTCGCGGGGGGGCGGCCTAGCGAACACCGGGGAGCGGTTTTTT. Protein product: CASLLSRGGGLANTGERFF.

Only a few counts were recorded for this clonotype. This chain connects TRBV28 to TRBJ1-2; no firm D call. The length of the CDR3 is 14 residues. V was trimmed by 7 bases and J by 4 bases, leaving 16 bases between them. Germline V gene lookup returns CDR1 MDHEN and CDR2 SYDVKM. The CDR3 DNA follows: TGTGCCAGCACCCCTCAAGGCCGCTTCTATGGCTACACCTTC. This codes for CASTPQGRFYGYTF.

J is TRBJ2-1 and V is TRBV28; maybe TRBD2 (5 bases). The CDR3 spans 12 residues. Germline V gene lookup returns CDR1 MDHEN and CDR2 SYDVKM. The CDR3 reads CTARAVYNEQFF. For the CDR3, the DNA is TGTACCGCGAGGGCGGTTTACAATGAGCAGTTCTTC.

This clonotype showed up many times. The chain has TRBV7-6 and TRBJ1-2; D is possibly TRBD1 (5 bases). Trimming took 5 bases from V and 8 from J, leaving 15 bases between them. The CDR3 loop spans 13 amino acids. Germline V gives CDR1 SGHVS, CDR2 FNYEAQ. In nucleotides, the CDR3 is TGTGCCAGCAGCCCGCTTGGGGCCGCAGGCTACACCTTC. Translated: CASSPLGAAGYTF.

The rearrangement links TRBV29-1 to TRBJ1-1; D is undetermined. CDR1 SQVTM and CDR2 ANQGSEA come from the germline V gene. The V gene lost 4 bases and the J gene lost 6 bases, with 6 bases spanning the gap. The CDR3 spans 10 residues. Here the CDR3 DNA reads TGCAGCGTTGTATTCGCTGAAGCTTTCTTT. Amino acid sequence: CSVVFAEAFF.

The sample holds one count of this clonotype. Possible read error: a much larger clone is one base away. The V call is TRBV29-1, the J call TRBJ2-3; TRBD1 aligns across 9 bases. CDR1 and CDR2 (germline): SQVTM, ANQGSEA. With 0 bases clipped from V and 1 base from J, the junction kept 5 bases outside the gene matches. The CDR3 is made up of 16 amino acids. CDR3 region: CSVEDRDRVCTDTQYF. CDR3 bases: TGCAGCGTTGAAGATCGGGACAGGGTGTGCACAGATACGCAGTATTTT.

This clonotype was counted between two and nine times. The chain uses TRBV4-1 and TRBJ1-1; TRBD1 agrees at 7 bases. The V gene's germline CDR1 is MGHRA and CDR2 YSYEKL. The CDR3 runs to 16 residues. V was pared by 4 bases and J by 0 bases, with 8 bases of the junction left unmatched. This CDR3 reads CASSLSGGLMNTEAFF. As DNA, the CDR3 is TGCGCCAGCAGCCTTTCAGGGGGACTCATGAACACTGAAGCTTTCTTT.

The chain combines TRBV7-2 with TRBJ1-6; D perhaps matches TRBD1 (6 bases). The CDR3 has 14 residues. Germline-derived CDR1 and CDR2 are SGHTA and FQGNSA. Trimming took off 4 bases at V and 10 bases at J, with 14 bases between the two ends. The DNA for the CDR3 is TGTGCCAGCAGCTCCACAGGGCCGGGGTCACCCCTCCACTTT. This translates into CASSSTGPGSPLHF.

This clonotype was observed at least ten times. The genes are TRBV18 and TRBJ2-7; 8 bases are shared with TRBD2. This CDR3 spans 16 amino acids. Germline CDR1 KGHSH, CDR2 LQKENI. The V segment lost 2 bases and the J segment 3 bases; nucleotides outside the gene matches: 9. The CDR3: CASSPIAVAGNYEQYF. In DNA, the CDR3 is TGTGCCAGCTCACCAATTGCGGTAGCGGGGAACTACGAGCAGTACTTC.

Remarks on this clonotype: At one end the junction does not follow the germline gene, possibly because of a read error. The J gene is TRBJ2-6, the V gene TRBV27; 9 positions match TRBD1. Germline CDR1 is MNHEY and CDR2 is SMNVEV (reference sequence). The CDR3 is 15 amino acids. For the CDR3, the DNA is TGTGCCAGCAGTTGGGGGGACAGGGAGTGTGGCGTCCTAACTTTC. Its protein product is CASSWGDRECGVLTF.

V gene TRBV6-1 combines with J gene TRBJ2-7, with unresolved D. The CDR3 is made up of 12 amino acids. Trimming removed 4 bases from V and 5 bases from J, with 9 bases in between. The V gene's germline CDR1 is MNHNS and CDR2 SASEGT. CDR3 in DNA: TGTGCCAGCAGTGGCATACCTAACGAGCAGTACTTC. Translating gives CASSGIPNEQYF.

This clonotype was seen many times. This chain links TRBV20-1 with TRBJ2-1, with D tentatively TRBD1 (6 bases). The ends were cut back, 0 bases at V and 2 bases at J, with 14 bases in the middle. CDR3 length: 16 residues. Germline CDR1 and CDR2: DFQATT and SNEGSKA (reference sequence). The CDR3 DNA sequence: TGCAGTGCTAGAGATCTTTCAGGGGCCACCTACAATGAGCAGTTCTTC. This codes for CSARDLSGATYNEQFF.

The chain uses TRBV28 and TRBJ2-1; TRBD2 agrees at 8 bases. CDR3 size: 14 residues. Looked up from germline, CDR1 is MDHEN and CDR2 is SYDVKM. V gave up 3 bases and J gave up 6 bases; unmatched junction bases: 4. DNA for the CDR3: TGTGCCAGCAGTTTTTTCCTAGCGGGCAATGAGCAGTTCTTC. It codes for CASSFFLAGNEQFF.

V is TRBV28 and J is TRBJ2-1; weak D call: TRBD1 (6 bases). Germline V gives CDR1 MDHEN, CDR2 SYDVKM. V lost 5 bases to trimming and J lost 4 bases, with 18 bases between them. The CDR3 runs to 16 residues. DNA of the CDR3: TGTGCCAGCAGTCCCCCACAGGGCGAGAAATACAATGAGCAGTTCTTC. Protein sequence: CASSPPQGEKYNEQFF.

The chain is built from TRBV7-2 and TRBJ2-1; D perhaps matches TRBD1 (5 bases). The CDR3 loop spans 15 amino acids. Germline CDR1 is SGHTA and CDR2 is FQGNSA. With 4 bases removed from V and 9 bases from J, the gap between germline ends came to 19 bases. The CDR3 is CASSYDSSLGVEQFF. In DNA form, the CDR3 reads TGTGCCAGCAGCTATGACAGTAGCCTAGGAGTTGAGCAGTTCTTC.

This clonotype came up many times. The gene calls are TRBV6-6 and TRBJ2-5; tentatively, D is TRBD1 (6 bases). Per the germline V gene, CDR1 is MNHNY and CDR2 is SVGAGI (reference sequence). This CDR3 has 17 residues. V was cut by 4 bases and J by 2 bases, with 20 bases left in between. The CDR3 coding sequence is TGTGCCAGCAGTTCACTCGAACAGGGCGCTAAGCAAGAGACCCAGTACTTC. This translates into CASSSLEQGAKQETQYF.

The chain uses TRBV14 and TRBJ1-1; D is undetermined. This CDR3 region has 16 residues. Looked up from germline, CDR1 is SGHDN and CDR2 is FVKESK. V was cut by 5 bases and J by 3 bases, with 19 bases left in between. The CDR3 region is CASSGALGRGDTEAFF. The CDR3 DNA reads TGTGCCAGCAGCGGAGCTTTAGGACGCGGGGACACTGAAGCTTTCTTT.

This sequence joins TRBV2 and TRBJ2-5, with TRBD2 identical over 10 bases. The CDR3 extends over 13 amino acids. V lost 8 bases and J lost 11; bases outside the gene matches: 11. Germline lookup yields CDR1 SNHLY and CDR2 FYNNEI. CDR3 nucleotide sequence: TGTGCCAGCGTACTAGCGGGGTTCTATGAGCAGTACTTC. Its protein is CASVLAGFYEQYF.

This clonotype was counted only a few times. The V gene is TRBV6-6, the J gene TRBJ1-1, with D unresolved. Trimming took off 10 bases at V and 1 base at J, with 13 bases between the two ends. The CDR3 has 13 amino acids. The germline gives CDR1 MNHNY, CDR2 SVGAGI (reference sequence). The CDR3 sequence: CATRDHSNTEAFF. The CDR3 DNA reads as TGTGCCACCAGAGACCATTCGAACACTGAAGCTTTCTTT.

This clonotype showed up just a few times. This chain uses TRBV6-5 with TRBJ1-5, with no clear D. The ends were cut back, 6 bases at V and 3 bases at J, with 15 bases in the middle. The CDR3 is made up of 15 amino acids. Germline V CDR1 and CDR2: MNHEY, SVGAGI. In DNA form, the CDR3 reads TGTGCCAGCAGCCAGGACCGGCAGCCCAATCAGCCCCAGCATTTT. Protein sequence: CASSQDRQPNQPQHF.

This clonotype was detected a few times. The V call is TRBV27, the J call TRBJ2-1; no reliable D call. The ends were cut back, 4 bases at V and 3 bases at J, with 4 bases in the middle. The CDR3 contains 12 residues. The germline gives CDR1 MNHEY, CDR2 SMNVEV (reference sequence). For the CDR3, the DNA is TGTGCCAGCAGTTGGATCTACAATGAGCAGTTCTTC. This translates into CASSWIYNEQFF.

This clonotype was observed a handful of times. This chain joins TRBV25-1 and TRBJ2-1, with TRBD1 matching 12 bases. Germline CDR1 and CDR2: MGHDK and SYGVNS. The CDR3 covers 15 residues. J gave up 6 bases and V 7 bases, and 7 bases lay outside the gene matches. The DNA for the CDR3 is TGTGCCAGCACGGGGACAGGGGGCGCAATCAATGAGCAGTTCTTC. It yields the protein CASTGTGGAINEQFF.

In its sample, this clonotype was seen a few times. The rearrangement joins TRBV28 to TRBJ2-7, with 9 bases that match TRBD1. The CDR3 covers 14 residues. Per germline, CDR1 MDHEN and CDR2 SYDVKM. After removal of 6 bases from V and 3 bases from J, the junction contained 6 bases not matched to a gene. For the CDR3, the DNA is TGTGCCAGCAGGTGGGACAGGGACCTCTACGAGCAGTACTTC. This translates into CASRWDRDLYEQYF. The whole variable domain, filled in from reference TRBV28 and TRBJ2-7, reads DVKVTQSSRYLVKRTGEKVFLECVQDMDHENMFWYRQDPGLGLRLIYFSYDVKMKEKGDIPEGYSVSREKKERFSLILESASTNQTSMYLCASRWDRDLYEQYFGPGTRLTVT.

The chain combines TRBV9 with TRBJ2-3, with D perhaps matching TRBD2 (6 bases). The CDR3 totals 14 residues. CDR1 and CDR2 (germline): SGDLS, YYNGEE. Trimming removed 3 bases from V and 2 bases from J, with 10 bases in between. The CDR3 DNA sequence: TGTGCCAGCAGCGCGGGGGTTACCACAGATACGCAGTATTTT. This encodes CASSAGVTTDTQYF. The full variable domain, with the rest looked up from reference TRBV9 and TRBJ2-3, is DSGVTQTPKHLITATGQRVTLRCSPRSGDLSVYWYQQSLDQGLQFLIQYYNGEERAKGNILERFSAQQFPDLHSELNLSSLELGDSALYFCASSAGVTTDTQYFGPGTRLTVL.

The J gene is TRBJ1-1, the V gene TRBV4-1, with D unresolved. Per germline, CDR1 MGHRA and CDR2 YSYEKL. V lost 8 bases and J lost 0, with 13 bases in between. The CDR3 has 14 amino acids. CDR3 amino acids: CASGRQAMNTEAFF. In DNA form, the CDR3 reads TGCGCCAGCGGCCGTCAGGCTATGAACACTGAAGCTTTCTTT.

There are many counts of this clonotype. Mismatch with germline at one junction end may stem from a read error. The rearrangement links TRBV27 to TRBJ2-7; 10 nucleotides match TRBD2. This CDR3 has 14 amino acids. Germline V gene lookup returns CDR1 MNHEY and CDR2 SMNVEV (reference sequence). CDR3 sequence (DNA): TGTGCCAGCAGATTATCACTAGCGGGGTGGGAGCAGTACTTC. Its translation is CASRLSLAGWEQYF.